These 14 T cell receptor beta chains were all obtained from the same sample, sequenced in a study of beta chain features in type 1 diabetes. Study-wide results and caveats: Researchers report that Type 1 diabetes patients had moderately but significantly shorter TCRB CDR3s across all four CD4+ subsets.

Antigen specificity for these receptors is unknown. Isolated RNA was reverse transcribed in full, so expressed TCRB transcripts were sequenced. Profiled with immunoSEQ multiplex PCR; TCRdb holds only in-frame clones, not every one. The sample shows 200,000 to 250,000 clones, approximately 16% of them seen only once. Sequencing input: naive CD4+ T cells from blood. These receptors were taken from a man aged 30 to 45 with type 1 diabetes.

This clone was counted only a few times. The V gene is TRBV7-9, the J gene TRBJ2-5, with D unclear. Trimming shortened V by 5 bases and J by 1 base, and 8 bases separated the two germline ends. There are 13 residues in the CDR3. Germline values: CDR1 SEHNR, CDR2 FQNEAQ (reference sequence). CDR3 DNA sequence: TGTGCCAGCAGCGTAAATACCCAAGAGACCCAGTACTTC. Encoded protein: CASSVNTQETQYF.

This CDR3 is CASSSRGNNEQFF. In DNA form, the CDR3 reads TGTGCCAGCAGCTCCAGGGGTAACAATGAGCAGTTCTTC. This sequence joins TRBV5-6 and TRBJ2-1, with D maybe TRBD1 (6 bases). Germline V gene sequence: CDR1 SGHDT, CDR2 YYEEEE. V was trimmed by 3 bases and J by 5 bases, leaving 9 bases between them. The CDR3 has 13 amino acids.

The genes are TRBV29-1 and TRBJ1-1; a weak D match, TRBD1 (6 bases). Germline CDR1 and CDR2: SQVTM and ANQGSEA. V lost 7 bases, J lost 0 bases, and 12 bases lay in between. The CDR3 runs 13 residues. The CDR3 loop is CSAVRGMNTEAFF. The CDR3 DNA reads as TGCAGCGCTGTCAGGGGAATGAACACTGAAGCTTTCTTT.

This clone has more than one count but fewer than ten. The gene calls are TRBV9 and TRBJ2-1; the D gene is possibly TRBD2 (6 bases). The CDR3 runs to 16 residues. CDR1 is SGDLS and CDR2 is YYNGEE in the germline V gene. Trimming stripped 0 bases from V and 6 bases from J, with 16 bases between. The CDR3 DNA reads as TGTGCCAGCAGCGTAGCTCCGGGAGATTATCCCAATGAGCAGTTCTTC. This encodes CASSVAPGDYPNEQFF.

The V gene is TRBV30, the J gene TRBJ1-5, with D maybe TRBD1 (5 bases). CDR3 length equals 13 residues. Trimming stripped 2 bases from V and 5 bases from J, with 10 bases between. The germline gives CDR1 GTSNPN, CDR2 SVGIG (reference sequence). In DNA form, the CDR3 reads TGTGCCTGGAGTCTACGGGGGGATCAGCCCCAGCATTTT. Translation: CAWSLRGDQPQHF.

The chain employs TRBV28 and TRBJ2-3, with D perhaps being TRBD1 or TRBD2 (6 bases each). V shed 5 bases and J shed 5 bases, with 8 bases lying between them. The CDR3 length is 12 residues. Per the germline V gene, CDR1 is MDHEN and CDR2 is SYDVKM. The CDR3 DNA is TGTGCCAGCAGTAGGGGGGTAGATACGCAGTATTTT. This codes for CASSRGVDTQYF.

This clone has more than one count but fewer than ten. The chain links TRBV9 to TRBJ2-5; D tentatively fits TRBD1 or TRBD2 (5 bases each). Trimming took off 0 bases at V and 4 bases at J, with 10 bases between the two ends. This CDR3 comprises 14 residues. The germline gives CDR1 SGDLS, CDR2 YYNGEE. The CDR3 DNA reads TGTGCCAGCAGCGTAGGGGGGAATAGAGAGACCCAGTACTTC. Its translation: CASSVGGNRETQYF. Based on the CDR3 plus reference TRBV9 and TRBJ2-5, the full variable domain is DSGVTQTPKHLITATGQRVTLRCSPRSGDLSVYWYQQSLDQGLQFLIQYYNGEERAKGNILERFSAQQFPDLHSELNLSSLELGDSALYFCASSVGGNRETQYFGPGTRLLVL.

This clone came up a few times. DNA of the CDR3: TGTGCCAGCAGAGATAATGCCGGGACAGGGGCCTACAATGAGCAGTTCTTC. As protein: CASRDNAGTGAYNEQFF. V is TRBV9 and J is TRBJ2-1, with 10 bases lining up with TRBD1. Germline V gene data show CDR1 as SGDLS and CDR2 as YYNGEE. The CDR3 has 17 residues. Trimming at V came to 5 bases and at J to 2 bases, leaving 10 bases not matched to a gene.

This clone occurred a few times. The rearrangement joins TRBV29-1 to TRBJ1-1; a possible D gene is TRBD1 (5 bases). Trimming took off 8 bases at V and 0 bases at J, with 13 bases between the two ends. The CDR3 contains 13 residues. Germline V lookup: CDR1 SQVTM, CDR2 ANQGSEA. CDR3 DNA: TGCAGCTCCACAGGTGCCTTGAACACTGAAGCTTTCTTT. Its protein is CSSTGALNTEAFF.

The chain recombines TRBV7-2 with TRBJ2-6; no reliable D call. Germline loops: CDR1 SGHTA, CDR2 FQGNSA. The CDR3 consists of 13 residues. Trimming removed 3 bases from V and 5 bases from J, with 5 bases in between. CDR3 nucleotide sequence: TGTGCCAGCAGCTTTACCCGGGCCAACGTCCTGACTTTC. Translation: CASSFTRANVLTF.

The chain joins TRBV11-2 to TRBJ2-7; a possible D gene is TRBD1 (9 bases). This CDR3 is built from 15 residues. Germline CDR1 and CDR2: SGHAT and FQNNGV. The V end was cut by 5 bases, the J end by 9 bases, with 23 bases between. DNA of the CDR3: TGTGCCAGCAGCCCGGGAGGGGGTACAGGGGGCCGGCAGTACTTC. Its protein is CASSPGGGTGGRQYF.

The chain uses TRBV7-6 and TRBJ2-5; 12 nucleotides line up with TRBD2. After removal of 4 bases from V and 4 bases from J, the junction contained 4 bases not matched to a gene. Per the germline V gene, CDR1 is SGHVS and CDR2 is FNYEAQ. CDR3 length: 15 residues. The CDR3 nucleotides are TGTGCCAGCAGCTCGACTAGCGGGAGTGGAGAGACCCAGTACTTC. Protein sequence: CASSSTSGSGETQYF.

In this sample, this clone turned up a few times. The rearrangement links TRBV29-1 to TRBJ2-1, with D possibly TRBD2 on 5 matching bases. Germline CDR1 reads SQVTM; CDR2 reads ANQGSEA. The CDR3 loop spans 17 amino acids. The DNA for the CDR3 is TGCACCGTATTCGCTGGGGAGCCCTCTAGCTCCTACAATGAGCAGTTCTTC. Protein sequence: CTVFAGEPSSSYNEQFF.

This clone showed up just a few times. The chain is built from TRBV5-1 and TRBJ2-7; maybe TRBD1 (6 bases). The V gene's germline CDR1 is SGHRS and CDR2 YFSETQ. There are 15 residues in the CDR3. Trimming left V 1 base short and J 1 base short, with 12 bases between. The CDR3 reads CASSLSQQGSYEQYF. DNA for the CDR3: TGCGCCAGCAGCTTGTCCCAGCAGGGGTCCTACGAGCAGTACTTC.